This T cell receptor beta chain was recorded in a study of blood T cell repertoires in COVID-19. Overall study: The cDNA or gDNA used as material had been derived from T cells, B-cell-depleted T cells, or PBMCs.

The table came from immunoSEQ multiplex PCR; TCRdb's copy has only in-frame clones and leaves some out. This sample has 200,000 or so clones, with about 82% found just once. This CDR3 spans 15 amino acids. The germline V gene has CDR1 MNHEY and CDR2 SVGAGI. V shed 7 bases and J shed 5 bases, with 20 bases lying between them. This TCR was recovered from a woman under 40 with acute or convalescent COVID-19. The V gene is TRBV6-5, the J gene TRBJ1-1; TRBD1 is a possible D gene (6 bases). The sample comprised peripheral blood. This CDR3 reads CASKSSGGGRTEAFF. The CDR3, as DNA: TGTGCCAGCAAATCGTCGGGGGGCGGCCGGACTGAAGCTTTCTTT.